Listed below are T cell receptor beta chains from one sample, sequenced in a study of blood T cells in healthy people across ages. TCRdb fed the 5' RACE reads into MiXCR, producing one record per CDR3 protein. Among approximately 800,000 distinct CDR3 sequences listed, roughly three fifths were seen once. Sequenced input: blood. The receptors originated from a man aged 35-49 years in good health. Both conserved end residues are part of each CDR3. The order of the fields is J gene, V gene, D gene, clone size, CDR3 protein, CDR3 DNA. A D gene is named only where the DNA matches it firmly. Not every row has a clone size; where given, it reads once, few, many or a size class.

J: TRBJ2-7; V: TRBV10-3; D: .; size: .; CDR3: CAISDKGYEQYF; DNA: TGTGCCATCAGTGATAAAGGGTACGAGCAGTACTTC
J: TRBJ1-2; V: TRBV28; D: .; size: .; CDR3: CASSKHLSARGYTF; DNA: TGTGCCAGCAGCAAGCACCTTTCGGCTCGGGGCTACACCTTC
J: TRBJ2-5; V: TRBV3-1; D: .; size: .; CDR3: CASSQQPGTRDNEQYF; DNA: TGTGCCAGCAGCCAACAGCCAGGGACCAGGGACAATGAGCAGTACTTC
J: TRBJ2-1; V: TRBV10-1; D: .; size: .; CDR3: CASSDRGRKEQFF; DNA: TGCGCCAGCAGTGACCGGGGAAGAAAAGAGCAGTTCTTC
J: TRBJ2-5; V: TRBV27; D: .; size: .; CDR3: CASSPLAGWNQETQYF; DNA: TGCGCCAGCAGTCCGCTTGCCGGCTGGAACCAAGAGACCCAGTACTTC
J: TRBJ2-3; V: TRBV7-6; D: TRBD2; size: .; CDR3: CASSRGLAGGRAHDTQYF; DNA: TGTGCCAGCAGCCGCGGACTAGCGGGGGGGAGAGCACATGATACGCAGTATTTT
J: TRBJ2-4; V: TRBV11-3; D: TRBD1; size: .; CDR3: CASSLGTGVGKNIQYF; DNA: TGTGCCAGCAGCTTAGGGACAGGAGTGGGCAAAAACATTCAGTACTTC
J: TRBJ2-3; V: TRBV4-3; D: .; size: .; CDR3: CASSLQRSYTDTQYF; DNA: TGCGCCAGCAGCCTACAGCGGAGTTACACAGATACGCAGTATTTT
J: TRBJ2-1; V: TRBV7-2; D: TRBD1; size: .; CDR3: CASSLGGTDRAPPYNEQFF; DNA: TGTGCCAGCAGCTTAGGGGGGACAGACAGGGCCCCCCCCTACAATGAGCAGTTCTTC
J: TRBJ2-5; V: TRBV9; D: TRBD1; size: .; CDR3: CASSVGTGQGIGETQYF; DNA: TGTGCCAGCAGCGTTGGCACCGGACAGGGGATCGGAGAGACCCAGTACTTC
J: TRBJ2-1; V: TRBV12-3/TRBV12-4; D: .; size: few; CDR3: CASSPRRVGGNEQFF; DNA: TGTGCCAGCAGTCCTCGGAGGGTTGGGGGTAATGAGCAGTTCTTC
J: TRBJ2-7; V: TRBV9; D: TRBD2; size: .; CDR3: CASSPRLAGDDEQYF; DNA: TGTGCCAGCAGCCCACGACTAGCGGGAGACGACGAGCAGTACTTC
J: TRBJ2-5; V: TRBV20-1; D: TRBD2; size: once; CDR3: CSATHFRPGLADQETQYF; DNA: TGCAGTGCTACCCACTTCCGTCCGGGACTAGCGGACCAAGAGACCCAGTACTTC
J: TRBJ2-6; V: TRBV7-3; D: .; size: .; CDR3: CASSPILSGANVLTF; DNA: TGTGCCAGCAGCCCCATTCTGTCTGGGGCCAACGTCCTGACTTTC
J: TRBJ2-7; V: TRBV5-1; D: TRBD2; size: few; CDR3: CASSVLAGDRYEQYF; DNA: TGCGCCAGCAGCGTTCTAGCGGGAGATCGCTACGAGCAGTACTTC
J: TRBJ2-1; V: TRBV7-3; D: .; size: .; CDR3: CASSPKGGGREQFF; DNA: TGTGCCAGCAGCCCCAAGGGTGGGGGTCGTGAGCAGTTCTTC
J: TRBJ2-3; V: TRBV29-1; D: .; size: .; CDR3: CSVWGTQTRTDTQYF; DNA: TGCAGCGTCTGGGGGACCCAAACTCGCACAGATACGCAGTATTTT
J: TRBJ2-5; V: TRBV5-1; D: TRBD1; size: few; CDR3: CASSLAGTAETQYF; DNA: TGCGCCAGCAGCTTGGCCGGGACAGCCGAGACCCAGTACTTC
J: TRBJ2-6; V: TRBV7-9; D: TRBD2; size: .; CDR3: CASSFTSGMSSGANVLTF; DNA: TGTGCCAGCAGCTTCACTAGCGGGATGAGCTCTGGGGCCAACGTCCTGACTTTC
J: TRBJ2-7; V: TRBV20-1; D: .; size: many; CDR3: CSAHRQVVQYF; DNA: TGCAGTGCTCACCGACAGGTCGTGCAGTACTTC
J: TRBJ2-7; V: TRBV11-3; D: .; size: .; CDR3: CASSFMLGAYEQYF; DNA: TGTGCCAGCAGCTTTATGCTAGGCGCCTACGAGCAGTACTTC
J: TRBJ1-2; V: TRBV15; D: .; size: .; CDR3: CATSREDSLSYGYTF; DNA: TGTGCCACCAGCAGAGAGGACAGCCTCTCCTATGGCTACACCTTC
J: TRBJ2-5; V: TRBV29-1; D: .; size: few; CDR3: CSAGVAGWKTQYF; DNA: TGCAGCGCGGGGGTGGCAGGGTGGAAGACCCAGTACTTC
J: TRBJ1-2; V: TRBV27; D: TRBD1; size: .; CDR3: CATRTGSLSYGYTF; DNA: TGTGCCACCCGGACAGGGAGCCTTTCTTATGGCTACACCTTC
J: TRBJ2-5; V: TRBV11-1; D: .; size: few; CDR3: CASSPRMQGGQYF; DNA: TGTGCCAGCAGCCCCCGGATGCAGGGGGGGCAGTACTTC
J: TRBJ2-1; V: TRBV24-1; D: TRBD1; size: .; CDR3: CATSHSQGSSYNEQFF; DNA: TGTGCCACCAGCCACTCACAGGGGAGCTCCTACAATGAGCAGTTCTTC
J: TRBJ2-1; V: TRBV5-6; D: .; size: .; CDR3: CASSLVGMGNEQFF; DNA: TGTGCCAGCAGCTTGGTTGGTATGGGGAATGAGCAGTTCTTC
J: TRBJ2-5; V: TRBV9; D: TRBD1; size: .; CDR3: CASSVGTGMETQYF; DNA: TGTGCCAGCAGCGTCGGGACAGGGATGGAGACCCAGTACTTC
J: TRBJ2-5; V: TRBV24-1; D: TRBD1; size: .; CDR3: CATRDSLGSQETQYF; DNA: TGTGCCACACGGGACAGCCTTGGGAGTCAAGAGACCCAGTACTTC
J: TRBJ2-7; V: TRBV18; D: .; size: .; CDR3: CASSPGPWWEEQYF; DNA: TGTGCCAGCTCACCGGGACCTTGGTGGGAGGAGCAGTACTTC
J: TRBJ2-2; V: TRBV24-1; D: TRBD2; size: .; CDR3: CATSDHSGRVLAGELFF; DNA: TGTGCCACCAGTGATCATAGCGGGAGGGTCCTCGCCGGGGAGCTGTTTTTT
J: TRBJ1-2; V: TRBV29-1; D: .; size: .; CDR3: CSVVVGGSYGYTF; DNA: TGCAGCGTTGTGGTGGGAGGCTCATATGGCTACACCTTC
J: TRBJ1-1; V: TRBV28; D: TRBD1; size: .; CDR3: CASSNRGGVNTEAFF; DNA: TGTGCCAGCAGTAACAGGGGAGGTGTTAACACTGAAGCTTTCTTT
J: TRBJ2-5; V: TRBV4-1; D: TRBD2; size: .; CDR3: CASSQIAGVGNEQYF; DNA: TGCGCCAGCAGCCAAATAGCGGGAGTGGGGAATGAGCAGTACTTC
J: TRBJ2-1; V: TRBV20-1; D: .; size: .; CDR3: CSAAQGRETQFF; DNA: TGCAGTGCCGCACAGGGACGGGAGACCCAGTTCTTC
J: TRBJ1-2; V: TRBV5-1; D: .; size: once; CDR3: CASRTEGPTNYGYTF; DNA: TGCGCCAGCCGGACAGAGGGACCGACTAACTATGGCTACACCTTC
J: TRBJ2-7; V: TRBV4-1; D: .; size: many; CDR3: CASSQVAGSYEQYF; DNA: TGTGCCAGCAGCCAAGTTGCGGGCTCCTACGAGCAGTACTTC
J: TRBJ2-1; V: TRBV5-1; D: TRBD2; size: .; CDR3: CASSPVRSGKTNNEQFF; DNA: TGCGCCAGCAGCCCAGTACGGAGCGGGAAAACGAACAATGAGCAGTTCTTC
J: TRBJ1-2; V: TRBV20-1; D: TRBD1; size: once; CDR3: CSATPETGFESYTF; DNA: TGCAGTGCTACCCCCGAGACAGGGTTTGAGAGCTACACCTTC
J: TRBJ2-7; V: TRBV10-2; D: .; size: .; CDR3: CAGSRGTAYEQYF; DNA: TGCGCCGGCAGTCGCGGGACAGCCTACGAGCAGTACTTC
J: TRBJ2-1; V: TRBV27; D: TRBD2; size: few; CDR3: CASSWYGSGGAPDSYNEQFF; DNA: TGTGCCAGCAGTTGGTATGGCAGCGGGGGGGCCCCTGACTCCTACAATGAGCAGTTCTTC
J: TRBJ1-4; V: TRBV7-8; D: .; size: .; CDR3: CASSYQFRAAKLFF; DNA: TGTGCCAGCAGTTACCAGTTTCGGGCAGCAAAACTGTTTTTT
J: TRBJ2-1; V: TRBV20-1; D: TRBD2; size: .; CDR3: CSAWGTSGGYNEQFF; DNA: TGCAGTGCTTGGGGTACTAGCGGGGGATACAATGAGCAGTTCTTC
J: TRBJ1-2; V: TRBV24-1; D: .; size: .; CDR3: CATSDDDRFSSGGYTF; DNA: TGTGCCACCAGTGATGACGACAGGTTCTCTTCAGGCGGCTACACCTTC
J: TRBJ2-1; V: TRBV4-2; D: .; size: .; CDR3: CASSHDPLGGGGQNEQFF; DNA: TGTGCCAGCAGCCATGACCCTTTGGGGGGAGGCGGTCAAAATGAGCAGTTCTTC
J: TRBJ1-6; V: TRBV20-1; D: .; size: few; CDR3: CSVVGNSPLHF; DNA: TGCAGTGTGGTGGGGAATTCACCCCTCCACTTT
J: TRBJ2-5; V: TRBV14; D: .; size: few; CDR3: CASSQRMTGETQYF; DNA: TGTGCCAGCAGCCAAAGGATGACGGGGGAGACCCAGTACTTC
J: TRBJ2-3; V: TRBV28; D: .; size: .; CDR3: CASSLWDLTDTQYF; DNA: TGTGCCAGCAGTTTGTGGGATCTGACAGATACGCAGTATTTT
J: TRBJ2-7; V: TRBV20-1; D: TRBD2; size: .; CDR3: CSAKETSDYEQYF; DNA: TGCAGTGCAAAGGAGACTAGCGACTACGAGCAGTACTTC
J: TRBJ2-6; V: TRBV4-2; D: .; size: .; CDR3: CASSQARTYGANVLTF; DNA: TGTGCCAGCAGCCAAGCAAGGACTTACGGGGCCAACGTCCTGACTTTC
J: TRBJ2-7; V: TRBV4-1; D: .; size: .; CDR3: CASSHPGLVSYEQYF; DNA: TGCGCCAGCAGCCATCCGGGACTCGTATCCTACGAGCAGTACTTC
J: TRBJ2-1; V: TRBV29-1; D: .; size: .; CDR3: CSVVDSSSYNEQFF; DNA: TGCAGCGTCGTGGACAGTAGCTCCTACAATGAGCAGTTCTTC
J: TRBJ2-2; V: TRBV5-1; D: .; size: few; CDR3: CASSPDGFTGELFF; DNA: TGCGCCAGCAGCCCAGATGGTTTTACCGGGGAGCTGTTTTTT
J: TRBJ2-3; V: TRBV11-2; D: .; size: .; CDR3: CASSSPAGGPTDTQYF; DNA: TGTGCCAGCAGCTCCCCCGCGGGCGGCCCCACAGATACGCAGTATTTT
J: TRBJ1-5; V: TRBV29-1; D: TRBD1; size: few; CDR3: CSVAGTDNQPQHF; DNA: TGCAGCGTTGCCGGGACAGACAATCAGCCCCAGCATTTT
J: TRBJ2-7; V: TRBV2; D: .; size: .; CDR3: CASRTGTSTYEQYF; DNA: TGTGCCAGCAGGACCGGGACAAGTACCTACGAGCAGTACTTC
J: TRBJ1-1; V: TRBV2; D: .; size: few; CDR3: CASRGSYTEAFF; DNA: TGTGCCAGCAGGGGGAGTTACACTGAAGCTTTCTTT
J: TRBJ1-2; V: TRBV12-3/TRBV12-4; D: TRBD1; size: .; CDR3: CASILAGQANGYTF; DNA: TGTGCCAGCATTTTAGCGGGACAGGCGAATGGCTACACCTTC
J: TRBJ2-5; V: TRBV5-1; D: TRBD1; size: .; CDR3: CASSVQGYQETQYF; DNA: TGCGCCAGCAGCGTACAGGGGTACCAAGAGACCCAGTACTTC